One and the same sample provided the 22 T cell receptor beta chains below, sequenced in a study of cytotoxic CD8 clonotypes in ibrutinib-treated CLL (dated by TCRdb to the early 2020s). Library preparation was by the immunoSEQ multiplex PCR assay. TCRdb holds this immuneACCESS table with in-frame rearrangements only. Some clones are missing; in checked studies, unresolved V genes explain under half, and the rest has no known cause. This sample gives 250,000 or so clones in total; around 70% of them show up just once. About 16% of the sample is taken by the ten largest. The meaning of the sample's time point label: around 25 months on ibrutinib. Sequences were derived from PBMCs, sampled after 24 months of ibrutinib treatment. Receptor source: a human donor with chronic lymphocytic leukemia.

The chain combines TRBV5-1 with TRBJ2-7; the D is unclear. Trimming pared 0 bases from V and 6 bases from J, leaving 10 bases between. CDR1 is SGHRS and CDR2 is YFSETQ in the germline V gene. The CDR3 covers 13 residues. The chain's CDR3 is CASSLAAGVEQYF. CDR3 bases: TGCGCCAGCAGCTTGGCCGCTGGGGTCGAGCAGTACTTC.

The chain joins TRBV6-1 to TRBJ1-5, with D perhaps TRBD1 (6 bases). Trimming left V 8 bases short and J 7 bases short, with 21 bases between. This CDR3 is 15 amino acids long. The germline V gene has CDR1 MNHNS and CDR2 SASEGT. This CDR3 is CASLTARGWGQPQHF. The CDR3 coding sequence is TGTGCCAGCTTGACGGCCAGGGGATGGGGACAGCCCCAGCATTTT.

This clone was counted between two and nine times. The rearrangement joins TRBV9 to TRBJ1-2; 8 bases align to TRBD1. V was clipped by 4 bases and J by 4 bases; unmatched bases: 3. CDR1 and CDR2 from the germline V gene are SGDLS and YYNGEE. The CDR3 loop spans 13 amino acids. In DNA form, the CDR3 reads TGTGCCAGCAGCATACAGGGGGGCTATGGCTACACCTTC. It yields the protein CASSIQGGYGYTF.

CDR3 amino acids: CASSFSRRDNEQFF. The CDR3 DNA sequence: TGTGCCAGCAGCTTTTCTCGAAGGGATAATGAGCAGTTCTTC. The chain couples TRBV11-1 to TRBJ2-1; no firm D call. CDR1 is SGHAT and CDR2 is FQDESV in the germline V gene (reference sequence). V shed 3 bases and J shed 7 bases, with 13 bases lying between them. This CDR3 region has 14 residues. Looking up the rest from reference TRBV11-1 and TRBJ2-1 gives the full variable domain: EAEVAQSPRYKITEKSQAVAFWCDPISGHATLYWYRQILGQGPELLVQFQDESVVDDSQLPKDRFSAERLKGVDSTLKIQPAELGDSAMYLCASSFSRRDNEQFFGPGTRLTVL.

This clone appeared a few times. This chain links TRBV9 with TRBJ1-1; D unresolved. Germline V gene data show CDR1 as SGDLS and CDR2 as YYNGEE. This CDR3 spans 12 amino acids. Trimming shortened V by 5 bases and J by 0 bases, and 5 bases separated the two germline ends. In DNA, the CDR3 is TGTGCCAGCAGTGGGGTGAACACTGAAGCTTTCTTT. As protein: CASSGVNTEAFF.

The chain recombines TRBV10-2 with TRBJ2-7; D unresolved. The CDR3 sequence is 11 residues long. The germline V gene encodes CDR1 WSHSY and CDR2 SAAADI. V lost 8 bases and J 0 bases, leaving 5 bases between the germline ends. The CDR3 here is CASGPSYEQYF. The CDR3 DNA sequence: TGCGCCAGCGGACCCTCCTACGAGCAGTACTTC.

This chain uses TRBV29-1 with TRBJ2-3; TRBD1 or TRBD2 may be the D gene (5 bases each). V was trimmed by 7 bases and J by 2 bases, leaving 19 bases between them. From germline, CDR1 is SQVTM and CDR2 ANQGSEA. There are 15 residues in the CDR3. DNA for the CDR3: TGCAGCGCCGCCATTTCGGGGCTACTCACAGATACGCAGTATTTT. Translating it yields CSAAISGLLTDTQYF.

V usage is TRBV30 and J usage is TRBJ2-3; perhaps TRBD2 as D (5 bases). The CDR3 spans 13 residues. Between the trimmed V and J ends, which lost 0 bases and 4 bases, there was a span of 8 bases. Germline CDR1 and CDR2: GTSNPN and SVGIG (reference sequence). CDR3: CAWSVGAADTQYF. The CDR3 DNA follows: TGTGCCTGGAGTGTAGGAGCGGCAGATACGCAGTATTTT.

The chain links TRBV11-2 to TRBJ1-1, with 10 bases matching TRBD1. V gave up 4 bases and J gave up 3 bases; unmatched junction bases: 2. Looked up from germline, CDR1 is SGHAT and CDR2 is FQNNGV. This CDR3 comprises 14 residues. CDR3 bases: TGTGCCAGCAGCTCTGGACAGGGGGACACTGAAGCTTTCTTT. Translated, it gives CASSSGQGDTEAFF.

The rearrangement uses TRBV29-1 and TRBJ1-2; 10 bases fit TRBD1. The ends lost 7 bases at V and 4 bases at J; junction bases unmatched: 6. This CDR3 contains 13 residues. From germline, CDR1 is SQVTM and CDR2 ANQGSEA. In DNA form, the CDR3 reads TGCAGCGCGACAGGGGGCGGTGGCTATGGCTACACCTTC. This encodes CSATGGGGYGYTF.

The J gene is TRBJ2-2, the V gene TRBV14; TRBD1 might be the D (6 bases). Germline V CDR1 and CDR2: SGHDN, FVKESK. The V end was cut by 4 bases, the J end by 7 bases, with 16 bases between. The CDR3 has 15 residues. The CDR3 nucleotides are TGTGCCAGCAGCCCACAGGGAAATCATAACGGGGAGCTGTTTTTT. Translating it yields CASSPQGNHNGELFF.

The sample holds a few counts of this clone. This chain uses TRBV7-9 with TRBJ2-1, with a tentative D call TRBD2 (6 bases). V lost 5 bases and J lost 5, with 19 bases in between. Germline lookup yields CDR1 SEHNR and CDR2 FQNEAQ (reference sequence). CDR3 length equals 16 residues. CDR3 DNA sequence: TGTGCCAGCAGCCCGGGGGAGTTGGGGACCGACAATGAGCAGTTCTTC. Protein sequence: CASSPGELGTDNEQFF.

The chain recombines TRBV7-8 with TRBJ1-1; a possible D gene is TRBD1 (5 bases). V was clipped by 4 bases and J by 4 bases, with 22 bases between them. CDR3 size: 17 residues. Per the germline V gene, CDR1 is SGHVS and CDR2 is FQNEAQ. CDR3 protein: CASSSWGPHQPSTEAFF. In DNA, the CDR3 is TGTGCCAGCAGCTCGTGGGGACCCCACCAGCCCAGCACTGAAGCTTTCTTT.

Only a few counts were recorded for this clone. The chain joins TRBV28 to TRBJ2-3, with D unresolved. Trimming cost V 10 bases and J 5 bases, with 16 bases left between them. Germline CDR1 and CDR2: MDHEN and SYDVKM. CDR3 length: 13 amino acids. The CDR3 region is CATRVRVEDTQYF. CDR3 nucleotide sequence: TGTGCCACCCGAGTGCGTGTTGAAGATACGCAGTATTTT. Full variable domain (remainder filled in from reference TRBV28 and TRBJ2-3): DVKVTQSSRYLVKRTGEKVFLECVQDMDHENMFWYRQDPGLGLRLIYFSYDVKMKEKGDIPEGYSVSREKKERFSLILESASTNQTSMYLCATRVRVEDTQYFGPGTRLTVL.

This chain connects TRBV6-5 to TRBJ2-7; D gene uncertain. V was trimmed by 6 bases and J by 7 bases, leaving 10 bases between them. Germline CDR1 is MNHEY and CDR2 is SVGAGI. CDR3 length: 11 residues. DNA of the CDR3: TGTGCCAGCAGCACCTACTCGGAGCAGTACTTC. Its protein is CASSTYSEQYF.

The V gene is TRBV19, the J gene TRBJ2-1, with 10 bases fitting TRBD2. The germline V gene encodes CDR1 LNHDA and CDR2 SQIVND (reference sequence). V lost 6 bases, J lost 0 bases, and 8 bases stayed unmatched. The CDR3 loop spans 17 amino acids. DNA for the CDR3: TGTGCCAGTAGACCGAGGACTAGCGGAAGCTCCTACAATGAGCAGTTCTTC. Translating gives CASRPRTSGSSYNEQFF. The variable domain in full, completed from reference TRBV19 and TRBJ2-1, reads DGGITQSPKYLFRKEGQNVTLSCEQNLNHDAMYWYRQDPGQGLRLIYYSQIVNDFQKGDIAEGYSVSREKKESFPLTVTSAQKNPTAFYLCASRPRTSGSSYNEQFFGPGTRLTVL.

This clone was found a few times. The V and J genes are TRBV29-1 and TRBJ2-7; the match to TRBD1 covers 7 bases. This CDR3 has 15 amino acids. CDR1 is SQVTM and CDR2 is ANQGSEA in the germline V gene. Trimming cost V 4 bases and J 1 base; bases outside gene matches: 10. In DNA form, the CDR3 reads TGCAGCGTTGGAAGCCCGGACAGGCCGTCCTACGAGCAGTACTTC. It encodes CSVGSPDRPSYEQYF.

The CDR3 sequence is CSVDPGVNARAGELFF. As DNA, the CDR3 is TGCAGCGTCGATCCCGGGGTGAATGCGAGGGCCGGGGAGCTGTTTTTT. The J gene is TRBJ2-2, the V gene TRBV29-1; a weak D match, TRBD2 (5 bases). CDR1 and CDR2 (germline): SQVTM, ANQGSEA. The V end was cut by 6 bases, the J end by 6 bases, with 23 bases between. This CDR3 has 16 amino acids.

For the CDR3, the DNA is TGTGTATCGGGACAGGGTAACACCGGGGAGCTGTTTTTT. Residues: CVSGQGNTGELFF. The V call is TRBV12-5, the J call TRBJ2-2, with 9 positions matching TRBD1. CDR1 and CDR2 from the germline V gene are LGHNT and FRNRAP. CDR3 length: 13 residues. Filled out from reference TRBV12-5 and TRBJ2-2, the complete variable domain reads DARVTQTPRHKVTEMGQEVTMRCQPILGHNTVFWYRQTMMQGLELLAYFRNRAPLDDSGMPKDRFSAEMPDATLATLKIQPSEPRDSAVYFCVSGQGNTGELFFGEGSRLTVL.

This chain joins TRBV6-5 and TRBJ1-4; D is unresolved. The CDR3 covers 11 residues. Trimming removed 5 bases at V and 14 bases at J, with 12 bases between. Germline-derived CDR1 and CDR2 are MNHEY and SVGAGI. The CDR3: CASSDGPRLFF. CDR3 DNA sequence: TGTGCCAGCAGTGACGGGCCTCGGCTGTTTTTT.

The chain links TRBV15 to TRBJ2-1; possible D gene TRBD1, 6 bases. CDR3 length: 15 amino acids. V dropped 3 bases and J dropped 0 bases, with 9 bases sitting between them. From germline, CDR1 is LNHNV and CDR2 YYDKDF (reference sequence). This CDR3 reads CATSRDSSSYNEQFF. The CDR3 DNA reads as TGTGCCACCAGCAGGGACAGTAGCTCCTACAATGAGCAGTTCTTC.

The chain employs TRBV2 and TRBJ2-3, with D unclear. The CDR3 consists of 15 residues. Germline loops: CDR1 SNHLY, CDR2 FYNNEI. Trimming cost V 4 bases and J 5 bases, with 16 bases left between them. This chain's CDR3 is CASSASLVEKDTQYF. CDR3 bases: TGTGCCAGCAGTGCTAGTCTGGTCGAAAAAGATACGCAGTATTTT.